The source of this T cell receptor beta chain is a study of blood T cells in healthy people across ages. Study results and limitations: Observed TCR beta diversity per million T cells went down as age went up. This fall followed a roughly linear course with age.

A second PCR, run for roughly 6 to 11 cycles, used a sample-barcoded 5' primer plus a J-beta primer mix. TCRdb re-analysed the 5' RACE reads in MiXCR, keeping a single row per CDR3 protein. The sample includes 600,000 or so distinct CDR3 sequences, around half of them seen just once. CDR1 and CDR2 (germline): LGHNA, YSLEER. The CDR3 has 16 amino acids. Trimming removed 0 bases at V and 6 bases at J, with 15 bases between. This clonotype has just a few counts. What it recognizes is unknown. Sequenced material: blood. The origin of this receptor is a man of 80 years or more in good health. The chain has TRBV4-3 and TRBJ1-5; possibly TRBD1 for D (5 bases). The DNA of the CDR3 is TGCGCCAGCAGCCAAGATCTGTTCAGGGATGGTCAGCCCCAGCATTTT. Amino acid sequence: CASSQDLFRDGQPQHF.